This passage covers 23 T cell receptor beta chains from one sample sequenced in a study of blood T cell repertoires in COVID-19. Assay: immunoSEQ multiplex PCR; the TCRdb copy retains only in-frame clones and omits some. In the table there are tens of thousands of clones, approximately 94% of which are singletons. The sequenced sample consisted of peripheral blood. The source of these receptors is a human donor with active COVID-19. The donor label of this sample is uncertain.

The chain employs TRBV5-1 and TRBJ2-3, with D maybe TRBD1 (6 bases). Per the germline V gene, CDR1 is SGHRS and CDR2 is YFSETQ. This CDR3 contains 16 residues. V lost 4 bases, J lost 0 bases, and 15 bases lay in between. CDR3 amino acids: CASSPGQKASTDTQYF. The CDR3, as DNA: TGCGCCAGCAGCCCCGGACAGAAAGCTAGCACAGATACGCAGTATTTT.

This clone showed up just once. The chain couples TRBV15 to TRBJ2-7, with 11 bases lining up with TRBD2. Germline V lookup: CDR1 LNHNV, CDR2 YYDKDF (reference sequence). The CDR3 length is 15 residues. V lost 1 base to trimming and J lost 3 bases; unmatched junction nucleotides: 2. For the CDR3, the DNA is TGTGCCACCAGCAGAGTTCTAGCGGGGGGCTACGAGCAGTACTTC. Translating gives CATSRVLAGGYEQYF.

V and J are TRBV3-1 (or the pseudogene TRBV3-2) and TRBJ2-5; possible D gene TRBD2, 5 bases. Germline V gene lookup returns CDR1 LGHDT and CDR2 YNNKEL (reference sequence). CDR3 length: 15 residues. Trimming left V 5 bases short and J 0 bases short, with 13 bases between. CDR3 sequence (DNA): TGTGCCAGCAGCTCATGGACGGGAAACCAAGAGACCCAGTACTTC. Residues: CASSSWTGNQETQYF.

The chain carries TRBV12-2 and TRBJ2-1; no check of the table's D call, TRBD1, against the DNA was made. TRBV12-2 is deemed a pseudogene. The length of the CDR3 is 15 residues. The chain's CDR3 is CASRSRPWAYNEQFF. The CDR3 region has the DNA TGTGCAAGTCGCTCACGCCCCTGGGCGTACAATGAGCAGTTCTTC.

As DNA, the CDR3 is TGTGCCAGCAGCTTATCGGCTAGCGGGAGGTACTCCTACGAGCAGTACTTC. Its translation: CASSLSASGRYSYEQYF. The chain carries TRBV7-2 and TRBJ2-7, with 11 bases aligning to TRBD2. Germline CDR1 reads SGHTA; CDR2 reads FQGNSA. V was clipped by 2 bases and J by 0 bases; unmatched bases: 6. This CDR3 contains 17 residues.

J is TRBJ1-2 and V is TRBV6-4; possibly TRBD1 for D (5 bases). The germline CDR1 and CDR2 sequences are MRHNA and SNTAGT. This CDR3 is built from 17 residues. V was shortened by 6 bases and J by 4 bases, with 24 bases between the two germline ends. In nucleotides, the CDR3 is TGTGCCAGCAGCCCCGCAGGGTTAGGGGCGCAAAGCTATGGCTACACCTTC. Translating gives CASSPAGLGAQSYGYTF.

DNA for the CDR3: TGTGCCAGTAGGCCCTCCGGGACAGGGGAATCCTCCTATGGCTACACCTTC. Translated, it gives CASRPSGTGESSYGYTF. V gene TRBV19 combines with J gene TRBJ1-2, with 10 bases identical to TRBD1. Per germline, CDR1 LNHDA and CDR2 SQIVND (reference sequence). This CDR3 comprises 17 residues. V gave up 6 bases and J gave up 4 bases; unmatched junction bases: 14.

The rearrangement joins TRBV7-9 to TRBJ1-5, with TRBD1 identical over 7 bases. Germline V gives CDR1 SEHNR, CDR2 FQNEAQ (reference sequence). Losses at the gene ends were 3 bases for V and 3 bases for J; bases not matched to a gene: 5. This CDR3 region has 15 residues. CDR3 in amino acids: CASSLSGTVNQPQHF. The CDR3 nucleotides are TGTGCCAGCAGCTTGAGTGGGACAGTCAATCAGCCCCAGCATTTT.

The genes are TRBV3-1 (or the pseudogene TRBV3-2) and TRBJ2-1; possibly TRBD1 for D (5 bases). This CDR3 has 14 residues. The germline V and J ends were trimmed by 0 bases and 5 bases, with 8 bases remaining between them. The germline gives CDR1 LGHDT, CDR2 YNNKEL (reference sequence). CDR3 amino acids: CASSQDKGDNEQFF. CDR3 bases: TGTGCCAGCAGCCAAGATAAAGGGGACAATGAGCAGTTCTTC.

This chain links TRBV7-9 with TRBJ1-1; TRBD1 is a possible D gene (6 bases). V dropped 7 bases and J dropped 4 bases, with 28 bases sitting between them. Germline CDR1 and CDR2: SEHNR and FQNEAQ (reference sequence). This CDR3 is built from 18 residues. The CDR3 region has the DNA TGTGCCAGCACCCTTAGGGGTTCAGGGGCATTCAGTTTCACTGAAGCTTTCTTT. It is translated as CASTLRGSGAFSFTEAFF. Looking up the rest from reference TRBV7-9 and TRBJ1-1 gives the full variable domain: DTGVSQNPRHKITKRGQNVTFRCDPISEHNRLYWYRQTLGQGPEFLTYFQNEAQLEKSRLLSDRFSAERPKGSFSTLEIQRTEQGDSAMYLCASTLRGSGAFSFTEAFFGQGTRLTVV.

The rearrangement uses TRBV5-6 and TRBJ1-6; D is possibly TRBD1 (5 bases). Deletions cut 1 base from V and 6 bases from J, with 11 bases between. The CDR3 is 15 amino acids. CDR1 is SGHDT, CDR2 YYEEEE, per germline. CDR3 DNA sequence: TGTGCCAGCAGCTTGTCGGGGGGAAGTAATTCACCCCTCCACTTT. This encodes CASSLSGGSNSPLHF. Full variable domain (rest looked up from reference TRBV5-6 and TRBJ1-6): DAGVTQSPTHLIKTRGQQVTLRCSPKSGHDTVSWYQQALGQGPQFIFQYYEEEERQRGNFPDRFSGHQFPNYSSELNVNALLLGDSALYLCASSLSGGSNSPLHFGNGTRLTVT.

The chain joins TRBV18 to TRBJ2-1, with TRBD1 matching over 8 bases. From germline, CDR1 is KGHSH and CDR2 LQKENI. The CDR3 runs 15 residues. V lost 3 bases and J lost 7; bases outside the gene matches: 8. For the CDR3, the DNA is TGTGCCAGCTCACCTTCCGGACAGGGCCTAAATGAGCAGTTCTTC. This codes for CASSPSGQGLNEQFF. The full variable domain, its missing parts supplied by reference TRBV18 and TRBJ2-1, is NAGVMQNPRHLVRRRGQEARLRCSPMKGHSHVYWYRQLPEEGLKFMVYLQKENIIDESGMPKERFSAEFPKEGPSILRIQQVVRGDSAAYFCASSPSGQGLNEQFFGPGTRLTVL.

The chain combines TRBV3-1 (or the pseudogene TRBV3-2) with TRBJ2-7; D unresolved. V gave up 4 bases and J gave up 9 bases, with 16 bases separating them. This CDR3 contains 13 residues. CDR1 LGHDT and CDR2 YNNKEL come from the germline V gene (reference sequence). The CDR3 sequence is CASSPGSSTGQYF. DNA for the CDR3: TGTGCCAGCAGCCCCGGTTCCTCCACGGGGCAGTACTTC.

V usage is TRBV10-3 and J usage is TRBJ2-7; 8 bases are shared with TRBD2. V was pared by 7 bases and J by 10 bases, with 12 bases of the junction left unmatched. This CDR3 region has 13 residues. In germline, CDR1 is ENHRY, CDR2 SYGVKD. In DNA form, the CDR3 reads TGTGCCATCAATCCGGGACTAGGGGTGTTTCAGTACTTC. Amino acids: CAINPGLGVFQYF.

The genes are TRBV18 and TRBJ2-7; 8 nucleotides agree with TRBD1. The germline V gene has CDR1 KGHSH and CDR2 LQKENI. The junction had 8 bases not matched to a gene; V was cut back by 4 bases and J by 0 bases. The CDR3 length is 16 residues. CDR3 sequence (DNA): TGTGCCAGCTCACTTCTACGGGGACAGGACTCCTACGAGCAGTACTTC. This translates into CASSLLRGQDSYEQYF.

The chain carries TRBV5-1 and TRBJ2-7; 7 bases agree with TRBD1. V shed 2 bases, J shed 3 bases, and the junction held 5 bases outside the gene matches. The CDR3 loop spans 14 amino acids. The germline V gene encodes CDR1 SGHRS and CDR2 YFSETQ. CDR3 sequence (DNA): TGCGCCAGCAGCTTTGCAGGGGGAGACTACGAGCAGTACTTC. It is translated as CASSFAGGDYEQYF.

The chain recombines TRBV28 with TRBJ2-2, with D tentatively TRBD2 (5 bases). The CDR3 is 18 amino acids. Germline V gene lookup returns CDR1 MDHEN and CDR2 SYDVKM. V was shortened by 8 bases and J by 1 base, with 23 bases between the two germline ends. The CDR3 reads CASLGPLTGFGNTGELFF. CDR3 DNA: TGTGCCAGCCTAGGACCCCTCACGGGGTTCGGGAACACCGGGGAGCTGTTTTTT.

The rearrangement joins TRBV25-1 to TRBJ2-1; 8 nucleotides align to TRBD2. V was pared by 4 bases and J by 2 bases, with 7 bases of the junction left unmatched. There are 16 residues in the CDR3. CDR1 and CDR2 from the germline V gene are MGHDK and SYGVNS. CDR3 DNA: TGTGCCAGCAGTGCCCTAGCGGGTGCCCCCTACAATGAGCAGTTCTTC. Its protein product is CASSALAGAPYNEQFF.

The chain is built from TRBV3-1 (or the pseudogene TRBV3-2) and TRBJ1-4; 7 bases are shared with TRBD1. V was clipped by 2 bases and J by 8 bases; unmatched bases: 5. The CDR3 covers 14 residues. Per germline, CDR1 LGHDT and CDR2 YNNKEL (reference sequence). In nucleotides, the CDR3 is TGTGCCAGCAGCCAACGACAGGGATACGAAAAACTGTTTTTT. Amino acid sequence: CASSQRQGYEKLFF.

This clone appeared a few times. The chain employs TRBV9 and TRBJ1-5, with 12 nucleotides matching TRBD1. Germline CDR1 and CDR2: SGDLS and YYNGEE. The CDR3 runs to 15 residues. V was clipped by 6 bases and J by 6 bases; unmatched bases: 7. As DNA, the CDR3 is TGTGCCAGCACCTGGGACAGGGGGCTAGGTCAGCCCCAGCATTTT. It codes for CASTWDRGLGQPQHF.

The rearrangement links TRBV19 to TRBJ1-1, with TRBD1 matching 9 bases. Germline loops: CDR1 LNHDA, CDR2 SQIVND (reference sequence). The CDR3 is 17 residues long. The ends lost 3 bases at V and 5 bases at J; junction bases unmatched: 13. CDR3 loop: CASSITGGPQRRTEAFF. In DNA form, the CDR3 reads TGTGCCAGTAGTATTACAGGGGGCCCCCAACGTCGGACTGAAGCTTTCTTT.

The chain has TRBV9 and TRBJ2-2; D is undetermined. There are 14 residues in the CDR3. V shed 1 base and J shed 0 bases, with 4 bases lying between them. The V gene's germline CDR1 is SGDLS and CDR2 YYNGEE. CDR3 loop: CASSVPSNTGELFF. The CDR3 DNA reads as TGTGCCAGCAGCGTACCTTCGAACACCGGGGAGCTGTTTTTT. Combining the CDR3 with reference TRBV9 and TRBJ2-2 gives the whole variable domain DSGVTQTPKHLITATGQRVTLRCSPRSGDLSVYWYQQSLDQGLQFLIQYYNGEERAKGNILERFSAQQFPDLHSELNLSSLELGDSALYFCASSVPSNTGELFFGEGSRLTVL.

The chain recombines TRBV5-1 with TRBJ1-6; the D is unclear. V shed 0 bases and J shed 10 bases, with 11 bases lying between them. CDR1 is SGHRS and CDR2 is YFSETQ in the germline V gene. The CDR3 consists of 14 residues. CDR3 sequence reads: CASSLGSRESPLHF. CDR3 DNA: TGCGCCAGCAGCTTGGGTTCGAGGGAATCACCCCTCCACTTT.